One and the same sample provided the 15 T cell receptor beta chains below, sequenced in a study of shared T cell receptors in the human thymus. Repertoires were generated with immunoSEQ multiplex PCR, while TCRdb's copy carries only in-frame clones and drops some. The table lists more than 550,000 clones, approximately 87% of them singletons. The data also belong to a second study, concerning human thymus T cells.

The sample consisted of thymocytes. Receptors were obtained from a boy younger than two with a congenital heart defect.

In this sample, this clone turned up once. This rearrangement joins TRBV9 to TRBJ2-3, with 9 bases matching TRBD1. The CDR3 covers 14 residues. In germline, CDR1 is SGDLS, CDR2 YYNGEE. J was trimmed by 5 bases and V by 4 bases; bases with no gene match: 5. As DNA, the CDR3 is TGTGCCAGCAGCCCCGGGACAGGGAAAGATACGCAGTATTTT. This translates into CASSPGTGKDTQYF.

This chain connects TRBV18 to TRBJ1-2, with TRBD1 as a possible D gene (6 bases). Germline values: CDR1 KGHSH, CDR2 LQKENI. V lost 3 bases and J lost 4, with 9 bases in between. CDR3 size: 13 residues. The CDR3 bases are TGTGCCAGCTCACCCAGGGGTGGCTATGGCTACACCTTC. Protein sequence: CASSPRGGYGYTF. The full variable domain, completed using reference TRBV18 and TRBJ1-2, is NAGVMQNPRHLVRRRGQEARLRCSPMKGHSHVYWYRQLPEEGLKFMVYLQKENIIDESGMPKERFSAEFPKEGPSILRIQQVVRGDSAAYFCASSPRGGYGYTFGSGTRLTVV.

In regard to this clone: The same CDR3 can be traced to other DNA sequences in this sample. V gene TRBV5-1 combines with J gene TRBJ2-7, with 12 bases lining up with TRBD2. The CDR3 consists of 16 residues. J lost 5 bases, V lost 0 bases, and 6 bases had no gene match. Germline assignment: CDR1 SGHRS and CDR2 YFSETQ. The chain's CDR3 is CASSLGLAGGPHEQYF. CDR3 coding DNA: TGCGCCAGCAGCTTGGGGCTAGCGGGAGGGCCCCACGAGCAGTACTTC. The full variable domain, in which reference TRBV5-1 and TRBJ2-7 provide the parts outside the CDR3, is KAGVTQTPRYLIKTRGQQVTLSCSPISGHRSVSWYQQTPGQGLQFLFEYFSETQRNKGNFPGRFSGRQFSNSRSEMNVSTLELGDSALYLCASSLGLAGGPHEQYFGPGTRLTVT.

V gene TRBV6-5 combines with J gene TRBJ2-3; 11 bases fit TRBD2. J was trimmed by 5 bases and V by 5 bases; bases with no gene match: 6. The germline V gene encodes CDR1 MNHEY and CDR2 SVGAGI. CDR3 length: 15 amino acids. CDR3 DNA sequence: TGTGCCAGCAGTCATTTACTAGCGGGAGAAGATACGCAGTATTTT. Protein sequence: CASSHLLAGEDTQYF.

The CDR3 spells CASSATGGAYNSPLHF. In DNA, the CDR3 is TGTGCCAGCAGCGCAACAGGGGGAGCATACAATTCACCCCTCCACTTT. This chain uses TRBV11-2 with TRBJ1-6, with 8 bases aligning to TRBD1. CDR3 size: 16 residues. CDR1 is SGHAT, CDR2 FQNNGV, per germline. With 5 bases clipped from V and 7 bases from J, the junction kept 10 bases outside the gene matches.

CDR3 residues: CASSLGGRGEAFF. CDR3 sequence (DNA): TGTGCCAGCAGCTTGGGGGGTAGGGGTGAAGCTTTCTTT. The chain is built from TRBV5-6 and TRBJ1-1; possible D gene TRBD1, 5 bases. Germline V gene sequence: CDR1 SGHDT, CDR2 YYEEEE. The V and J ends lost 0 bases and 7 bases respectively, with 10 bases between them. The CDR3 runs to 13 residues. The whole variable domain, remainder taken from reference TRBV5-6 and TRBJ1-1, is DAGVTQSPTHLIKTRGQQVTLRCSPKSGHDTVSWYQQALGQGPQFIFQYYEEEERQRGNFPDRFSGHQFPNYSSELNVNALLLGDSALYLCASSLGGRGEAFFGQGTRLTVV.

This clone appeared a single time. The chain has TRBV11-2 and TRBJ1-1; no clear D gene. The CDR3 contains 12 residues. CDR1 and CDR2 (germline): SGHAT, FQNNGV. The V end lost 2 bases, the J end lost 11 bases, and 12 bases lay between the germline ends. The CDR3 coding sequence is TGTGCCAGCAGCTTAACGGCGCCGGGGGCTTTCTTT. Protein product: CASSLTAPGAFF.

V and J are TRBV13 and TRBJ2-3; 12 bases line up with TRBD2. Per germline, CDR1 PRHDT and CDR2 FYEKMQ (reference sequence). The CDR3 sequence is 19 residues long. Trimming at V came to 4 bases and at J to 1 base, leaving 12 bases not matched to a gene. CDR3 in DNA: TGTGCCAGCAGCTCCCCGACCCCTAGACTAGCGGGAGGCACAGATACGCAGTATTTT. This encodes CASSSPTPRLAGGTDTQYF.

The chain combines TRBV28 with TRBJ2-7, with 8 bases fitting TRBD1. The V gene end was trimmed by 6 bases and the J gene end by 2 bases; junction bases not matched to a gene: 12. The CDR3 extends over 16 amino acids. Germline V lookup: CDR1 MDHEN, CDR2 SYDVKM. This CDR3 is CASSCPRQGTTYEQYF. CDR3 coding DNA: TGTGCCAGCAGCTGTCCGCGACAGGGGACAACCTACGAGCAGTACTTC.

The chain couples TRBV7-8 to TRBJ2-7; D remains ambiguous. Trimming took off 0 bases at V and 5 bases at J, with 5 bases between the two ends. This CDR3 has 12 amino acids. The germline CDR1 and CDR2 sequences are SGHVS and FQNEAQ. The CDR3 spells CASSLAGHEQYF. CDR3 sequence (DNA): TGTGCCAGCAGCTTAGCTGGCCACGAGCAGTACTTC.

This clone came up once. The genes are TRBV5-6 and TRBJ1-1; D might be TRBD1 (5 bases). The CDR3 has 14 residues. From germline, CDR1 is SGHDT and CDR2 YYEEEE. The germline V and J ends were trimmed by 0 bases and 5 bases, with 11 bases remaining between them. CDR3: CASSLVQGGTEAFF. The CDR3 bases are TGTGCCAGCAGCTTGGTTCAGGGAGGGACTGAAGCTTTCTTT.

The chain combines TRBV18 with TRBJ1-5, with TRBD1 as a possible D gene (6 bases). The CDR3 extends over 16 amino acids. Deletions cut 3 bases from V and 4 bases from J, with 16 bases between. Germline V gene data show CDR1 as KGHSH and CDR2 as LQKENI. The CDR3 DNA sequence: TGTGCCAGCTCACCCGCTACAGGGAAGAGAAATCAGCCCCAGCATTTT. Protein product: CASSPATGKRNQPQHF.

The chain recombines TRBV7-2 with TRBJ2-7; 9 bases match TRBD2. Germline V gene lookup returns CDR1 SGHTA and CDR2 FQGNSA. The CDR3 covers 17 residues. V gave up 1 base and J gave up 3 bases; unmatched junction bases: 10. In DNA form, the CDR3 reads TGTGCCAGCAGCTTAGATTTCGGCGGGGGGGCCATCTACGAGCAGTACTTC. It translates to CASSLDFGGGAIYEQYF. The entire variable domain, with the rest obtained from reference TRBV7-2 and TRBJ2-7, is as follows: GAGVSQSPSNKVTEKGKDVELRCDPISGHTALYWYRQSLGQGLEFLIYFQGNSAPDKSGLPSDRFSAERTGGSVSTLTIQRTQQEDSAVYLCASSLDFGGGAIYEQYFGPGTRLTVT.

This clone has just one count. The CDR3 loop reads CASSQEKDRDQRVNEQFF. The CDR3 DNA sequence: TGTGCCAGCAGCCAGGAGAAAGACAGGGATCAGAGAGTTAATGAGCAGTTCTTC. The V and J genes are TRBV7-2 and TRBJ2-1; 7 bases are shared with TRBD1. The CDR3 covers 18 residues. V shed 5 bases and J 7 bases; nucleotides not matched to a gene: 20. Germline V gene sequence: CDR1 SGHTA, CDR2 FQGNSA.

V and J are TRBV19 and TRBJ2-7; D uncertain. V lost 10 bases and J 2 bases, leaving 15 bases between the germline ends. The CDR3 consists of 13 residues. Per the germline V gene, CDR1 is LNHDA and CDR2 is SQIVND (reference sequence). In DNA, the CDR3 is TGTGCCACCGCAAGGCGGAGCACCTACGAGCAGTACTTC. Translation gives CATARRSTYEQYF. The full variable domain, with the rest looked up from reference TRBV19 and TRBJ2-7, is DGGITQSPKYLFRKEGQNVTLSCEQNLNHDAMYWYRQDPGQGLRLIYYSQIVNDFQKGDIAEGYSVSREKKESFPLTVTSAQKNPTAFYLCATARRSTYEQYFGPGTRLTVT.